Only a few counts were recorded for the clone carrying this TCR beta chain. The CDR3 runs 13 residues. V lost 1 base to trimming and J lost 8 bases, with 11 bases between them. Germline V gene data show CDR1 as MDHEN and CDR2 as SYDVKM. This specimen comes from a study of T cells after yellow fever vaccination. One entry per CDR3 protein, called by TCRdb with MiXCR from the 5' RACE reads. The sample holds around 350,000 distinct CDR3 sequences, roughly 12% seen once. This clonotype originated in a man aged 18 to 30 who received the YFV17D yellow fever vaccine. The sequencing here drew on PBMCs, taken on the day of the first yellow fever vaccination. The chain carries TRBV28 and TRBJ1-2, with no clear D. The CDR3 sequence is CASSLSTGRGYTF. CDR3 coding DNA: TGTGCCAGCAGTTTATCAACCGGGAGGGGCTACACCTTC.